This record concerns one T cell receptor (beta chain) sequence. This clonotype was detected many times. Its target antigen remains unknown. No quality values exist for individual bases; no much larger clone is one base distant. Ophthalmopathy patients had moderately to severely active disease, Clinical Activity Score of at least 3, NOSPECS grade of at least 4, and duration under 3 months. Patients with uncontrolled infections, other autoimmune diseases, pregnancy or lactation were excluded. Clinical symptoms, serum thyroxine and TRAb, thyroid ultrasound, and orbital computed tomography formed the basis for the diagnoses. PBMCs were separated from approximately 9.9 ml of fresh peripheral blood using Ficoll-Paque density gradient centrifugation. Trizol reagent was used to extract total RNA, and RNA quality was then checked on an Agilent 2100 Bioanalyzer. These data are taken from a study of T cells in Graves' hyperthyroidism and ophthalmopathy (dated by TCRdb to about 2019). Looking at the study overall: Peripheral blood samples were taken at initial diagnosis, before any treatment was given. An independent validation cohort of around 19 hyperthyroidism patients and roughly 16 patients who later progressed to ophthalmopathy tested prospective prediction of ophthalmopathy. TCR Vbeta CDR3 sequencing of fewer than 150 peripheral blood samples (43 ophthalmopathy, some 75 hyperthyroidism and about 17 progressor patients) is reported in the paper. In over five Graves' hyperthyroidism patients, the study also compared T-cell repertoires from thyroid tissue with T-cell repertoires from blood. For training and testing, the 95 to 100 patients in the discovery cohort were randomly divided in a 7:3 ratio. To identify TCR V-J signatures that set the groups apart, the researchers used a discovery cohort of more than 95 patients, made up of 40 to 45 with Graves' ophthalmopathy and 57 with stable Graves' hyperthyroidism. Once sampling was done, hyperthyroidism patients were given methimazole at a starting dose of 30 mg daily, whereas ophthalmopathy patients were given high-dose intravenous methylprednisolone. Here is what the overall study found, with its caveats: During validation, the model predicted progression to ophthalmopathy a median of around 7 months ahead of onset, with 70.59% sensitivity and 72% to 85% specificity. Blood samples also contained most of the expanded thyroid clonotypes (frequency above 0.001), which suggests that blood repertoires may reflect thyroid immune responses. Sample size was not statistically predetermined, and blinding of investigators to group allocation was not performed. Ophthalmopathy was separated from stable hyperthyroidism by a 13 V-J signature model, with 87.88% sensitivity and about 81% specificity obtained in cross-validation and 80%/75% obtained in testing.

TCR beta CDR3 regions were amplified from RNA transcripts. The first round of RT-PCR for the TCR CDR3 was performed with the HTBI primer set and the Qiagen OneStep RT-PCR kit. Libraries were constructed in a second round of multiplex PCR, after which size selection and purification were carried out. Libraries were sequenced paired-end with 100 bp reads on an Illumina HiSeq2000. The study's processing was this. SOAPnuke was used to process the raw data, with reads discarded if the reads contained adapters or uncalled bases, had a mean Phred below 15, or lacked an exact constant-primer or identifier match. COPE v1.2.5 was used to merge the high-quality paired reads, and each unique nucleotide sequence was defined as a clonotype. MiTCR v1.1 was used to align clonotypes to the IMGT TRBV, TRBD and TRBJ reference segments. The analysis included only V-J combinations with a frequency above 0.0001, which together covered about 99% of the repertoires. A TCS score was defined as the ratio between F50 (clonal expansion) and ExV (chaos), using BLOSUM62-based TCRdist between CDR3 peptides within each V-J. Welch's t-statistics and random forest reduced around 520 V-J features to 13, which were used in a naive Bayes classifier (R e1071). The raw public reads went through TCRdb reprocessing: fastp at Q25, MiXCR clone calling, in-frame beta chains kept. Each entry merges the rows of one CDR3 protein and shows their most common DNA and genes. Clone size and V and J calls follow TCRdb, not the original study. The sample table contains around 690,000 distinct CDR3 sequences; only one count was recorded for about a fifth of them. Roughly a third of the sample comes from the top ten.

The CDR3 numbers 12 residues from cysteine through phenylalanine. Only CDR3 DNA is held: 36 bases, read in frame from base 1. For this chain, trimming is 5 bases at the V end and 3 bases at the J end, and the number of junction bases without a gene match is 3. As encoded in the germline V gene (reference sequence), CDR1 is GTSNPN while CDR2 is SVGIG. In this chain, TRBV30 is recombined with TRBJ1-1; TRBD1 lines up with 7 middle nucleotides. This sequence originates from a man aged 25-40 years with Graves' ophthalmopathy. The sequenced sample consisted of blood. The DNA reads as follows: TGTGCCTGGTCGGGACAGTACACTGAAGCTTTCTTT. This gives the protein CAWSGQYTEAFF.